A single sample is the source of the 11 T cell receptor beta chains below, sequenced in a study of long-term antiretroviral therapy in people with HIV. Survey-level immunoSEQ v3.0 assays were run. TCRdb keeps only in-frame clones here, not all; method: immunoSEQ multiplex PCR. The sample holds some 31,000 clones, more than 60% seen once. Sequencing used unsorted PBMCs, obtained 3.1 years after starting antiretroviral therapy. The receptors derive from a woman aged 50 to 65 with HIV.

The chain has TRBV29-1 and TRBJ2-3; the match to TRBD1 covers 9 bases. Germline CDR1 is SQVTM and CDR2 is ANQGSEA. Trimming took 1 base from V and 4 from J; bases not matched to a gene: 9. This CDR3 has 16 residues. CDR3 sequence reads: CSVEGGGTGRADTQYF. The CDR3 nucleotides are TGCAGCGTTGAAGGCGGAGGGACAGGGAGGGCAGATACGCAGTATTTT.

This clone appeared once. The chain recombines TRBV5-5 with TRBJ2-1; tentatively, D is TRBD1 (6 bases). This CDR3 contains 15 residues. The V end was cut by 3 bases, the J end by 0 bases, with 10 bases between. The germline V gene has CDR1 SGHKS and CDR2 YYEKEE (reference sequence). Here the CDR3 reads CASSSRTVSYNEQFF. The CDR3 DNA is TGTGCCAGCAGCTCGAGGACAGTCTCCTACAATGAGCAGTTCTTC.

CDR3 in amino acids: CASSYLGGGSSYEQYV. CDR3 nucleotides: TGTGCCAGCAGCTACCTAGGTGGGGGAAGCTCCTACGAGCAGTACGTC. The chain recombines TRBV7-8 with TRBJ2-7; D assignment may be TRBD1 or TRBD2 (5 bases each). The CDR3 is made up of 16 amino acids. The V gene lost 4 bases and the J gene lost 0 bases, with 16 bases spanning the gap. Germline V CDR1 and CDR2: SGHVS, FQNEAQ.

The V call is TRBV2, the J call TRBJ2-4, with D uncertain. The CDR3 sequence is 14 residues long. V shed 1 base and J shed 8 bases, with 12 bases lying between them. Germline CDR1 reads SNHLY; CDR2 reads FYNNEI. The CDR3 DNA is TGTGCCAGCAGTGAAGGGATAGGAAAGGACATTCAGTACTTC. It codes for CASSEGIGKDIQYF.

The chain combines TRBV19 with TRBJ1-2; D is uncertain. The germline V gene encodes CDR1 LNHDA and CDR2 SQIVND (reference sequence). Trimming left V 3 bases short and J 4 bases short, with 15 bases between. The length of the CDR3 is 15 residues. In DNA, the CDR3 is TGTGCCAGTAGTATCGCGGCTAAAACGGCCTATGGCTACACCTTC. Translating it yields CASSIAAKTAYGYTF.

This clone was counted only a few times. The chain employs TRBV7-9 and TRBJ2-1; the D is unclear. This CDR3 has 13 amino acids. V gave up 1 base and J gave up 0 bases, with 1 base separating them. Germline V CDR1 and CDR2: SEHNR, FQNEAQ (reference sequence). The CDR3 is CASSLDSYNEQFF. As DNA, the CDR3 is TGTGCCAGCAGCTTAGACTCCTACAATGAGCAGTTCTTC.

Only one count was recorded for this clone. This rearrangement joins TRBV9 to TRBJ1-1; TRBD1 matches 11 bases. J gave up 4 bases and V 0 bases, and 2 bases lay outside the gene matches. There are 15 residues in the CDR3. The germline V gene encodes CDR1 SGDLS and CDR2 YYNGEE. The CDR3 region has the DNA TGTGCCAGCAGCGTAGACGGGACAGGGGGCACTGAAGCTTTCTTT. Translating it yields CASSVDGTGGTEAFF.

The table lists this clone with a count of one. CDR3 region: CSVRGRLGQFF. The CDR3 DNA sequence: TGCAGCGTCAGGGGCAGGCTGGGGCAGTTCTTC. The chain has TRBV29-1 and TRBJ2-1, with D possibly TRBD1 on 6 matching bases. Looked up from germline, CDR1 is SQVTM and CDR2 is ANQGSEA. The length of the CDR3 is 11 residues. Trimming removed 6 bases from V and 12 bases from J, with 15 bases in between.

The table lists this clone with a few counts. The J gene is TRBJ1-3, the V gene TRBV6-1, with D possibly matching TRBD1 (6 bases). Germline V gene sequence: CDR1 MNHNS, CDR2 SASEGT. The CDR3 is 16 residues long. With 3 bases removed from V and 0 bases from J, the gap between germline ends came to 12 bases. The CDR3 DNA sequence: TGTGCCAGCAGTGACAGAACACAGGGCTCTGGAAACACCATATATTTT. This encodes CASSDRTQGSGNTIYF.

This clone was picked up one time. The chain carries TRBV6-5 and TRBJ2-7; TRBD2 matches 8 bases. J was trimmed by 4 bases and V by 2 bases; bases with no gene match: 7. The CDR3 has 15 amino acids. CDR1 is MNHEY, CDR2 SVGAGI, per germline. CDR3 nucleotides: TGTGCCAGCAGTTACGTCGGGGGGGGCATGTACGAGCAGTACTTC. Residues: CASSYVGGGMYEQYF.

This chain uses TRBV14 with TRBJ1-1, with a tentative D call TRBD1 (5 bases). CDR1 is SGHDN and CDR2 is FVKESK in the germline V gene. The CDR3 consists of 17 residues. The V end was cut by 3 bases, the J end by 3 bases, with 20 bases between. The CDR3 coding sequence is TGTGCCAGCAGCCACCGGGACCTGAGGAGACTGGACACTGAAGCTTTCTTT. Translation: CASSHRDLRRLDTEAFF.